These 16 T cell receptor beta chains were all obtained from the same sample, sequenced in a study of T cell responses to AZD1222 COVID-19 vaccine (dated by TCRdb to the early 2020s). The time point label here, explained by the study, means: about 28 days (+/-7) after the second vaccine dose. Receptors were amplified or captured by the immunoSEQ multiplex PCR assay. Here the immuneACCESS table is served through TCRdb, limited to in-frame sequences with V and J called. Missing clones are a known gap in these copies; in checked studies unresolved V genes cover under half, and the rest lacks a known reason. The sample contains about 35,000 clones, around 86% of them found a single time. Approximately 9.9% of the sample belongs to the ten largest clones. Sequencing used peripheral blood, obtained 28 days after the second AZD1222 dose. The receptors here all came from an adult who received the AZD1222 COVID-19 vaccine.

In this sample, this clone turned up a few times. This chain connects TRBV28 to TRBJ2-1; 10 bases map to TRBD2. V gave up 4 bases and J gave up 3 bases; unmatched junction bases: 6. CDR3 length equals 16 residues. Germline V gene data show CDR1 as MDHEN and CDR2 as SYDVKM. The CDR3 coding sequence is TGTGCCAGCAGTTATATAGCGGGAGGACTCTACAATGAGCAGTTCTTC. It specifies CASSYIAGGLYNEQFF. The complete variable domain, with remaining parts taken from reference TRBV28 and TRBJ2-1, reads DVKVTQSSRYLVKRTGEKVFLECVQDMDHENMFWYRQDPGLGLRLIYFSYDVKMKEKGDIPEGYSVSREKKERFSLILESASTNQTSMYLCASSYIAGGLYNEQFFGPGTRLTVL.

This rearrangement joins TRBV7-9 to TRBJ2-5; 11 positions match TRBD2. The trim removed 6 bases at V and 4 bases at J, leaving 10 bases unmatched. The CDR3 is 16 residues long. The V gene's germline CDR1 is SEHNR and CDR2 FQNEAQ (reference sequence). As DNA, the CDR3 is TGTGCCAGCAGGGATAAGAGACTAGCGGGATTAGAGACCCAGTACTTC. Translation gives CASRDKRLAGLETQYF. Using reference TRBV7-9 and TRBJ2-5 for the parts outside the CDR3, the full variable domain is DTGVSQNPRHKITKRGQNVTFRCDPISEHNRLYWYRQTLGQGPEFLTYFQNEAQLEKSRLLSDRFSAERPKGSFSTLEIQRTEQGDSAMYLCASRDKRLAGLETQYFGPGTRLLVL.

The CDR3 DNA reads TGTGCCAGCAGTGAAGCGCCCCGGGAGGGGGAGCTGTTTTTT. Protein product: CASSEAPREGELFF. V is TRBV2 and J is TRBJ2-2; tentative D call: TRBD2 (6 bases). The CDR3 has 14 residues. Trimming left V 0 bases short and J 8 bases short, with 10 bases between. Germline V gene lookup returns CDR1 SNHLY and CDR2 FYNNEI.

The chain couples TRBV7-3 to TRBJ2-5; D uncertain. Germline lookup yields CDR1 SGHTA and CDR2 FQGTGA. The CDR3 sequence is 13 residues long. V was shortened by 4 bases and J by 2 bases, with 8 bases between the two germline ends. The CDR3 DNA is TGTGCCAGCAGCTCTATGGGACAAGAGACCCAGTACTTC. It codes for CASSSMGQETQYF.

The chain recombines TRBV30 with TRBJ2-7; 8 bases align to TRBD1. The CDR3 loop spans 13 amino acids. Germline CDR1 and CDR2: GTSNPN and SVGIG (reference sequence). After removal of 1 base from V and 7 bases from J, the junction contained 6 bases not matched to a gene. The CDR3 region is CAWSGQGLREQYF. CDR3 bases: TGTGCCTGGAGTGGACAGGGGCTACGAGAGCAGTACTTC.

CDR3 in DNA: TGTGCCAGCAGCCCGGGGACTGCTGGAAACACCATATATTTT. It yields the protein CASSPGTAGNTIYF. The rearrangement uses TRBV6-6 and TRBJ1-3; weak D call: TRBD1 (5 bases). V lost 6 bases, J lost 2 bases, and 11 bases lay in between. This CDR3 region has 14 residues. Germline CDR1 MNHNY, CDR2 SVGAGI (reference sequence).

Remarks on this clone: This CDR3 is also generated by other DNA sequences in the sample. The J gene is TRBJ1-1, the V gene TRBV6-5, with TRBD1 as a possible D gene (5 bases). The CDR3 runs to 14 residues. V lost 6 bases, J lost 4 bases, and 15 bases lay in between. CDR1 and CDR2 (germline): MNHEY, SVGAGI. The DNA for the CDR3 is TGTGCCAGCAGACCAGGGAGGGGTGGCACTGAAGCTTTCTTT. It specifies CASRPGRGGTEAFF.

This clone showed up just a few times. The V call is TRBV6-5, the J call TRBJ2-7; D possibly matches TRBD1 or TRBD2 (6 bases each). CDR1 and CDR2 (germline): MNHEY, SVGAGI. CDR3 size: 15 residues. The V gene lost 10 bases and the J gene lost 4 bases, with 23 bases spanning the gap. CDR3 in DNA: TGTGCCACCGGAGGGGGAATAGCGGACGCTTACGAGCAGTACTTC. This translates into CATGGGIADAYEQYF.

This chain connects TRBV4-1 to TRBJ1-1; D not certain. V was clipped by 0 bases and J by 4 bases, with 15 bases between them. CDR3 length: 16 residues. The V gene's germline CDR1 is MGHRA and CDR2 YSYEKL. This chain's CDR3 is CASSQDRRRVSTEAFF. Here the CDR3 DNA reads TGCGCCAGCAGCCAAGATCGTAGGAGGGTGAGCACTGAAGCTTTCTTT.

The sample holds one count of this clone. The J gene is TRBJ2-5, the V gene TRBV5-1; unclear D gene. Germline V CDR1 and CDR2: SGHRS, YFSETQ. The V gene lost 4 bases and the J gene lost 2 bases, with 12 bases spanning the gap. This CDR3 region has 14 residues. The CDR3 DNA is TGCGCCAGCAGCCGAGAAAGGGCTCAAGAGACCCAGTACTTC. Translation gives CASSRERAQETQYF.

The chain combines TRBV19 with TRBJ1-1; maybe TRBD1 (5 bases). The CDR3 extends over 14 amino acids. Trimming pared 3 bases from V and 1 base from J, leaving 9 bases between. The germline CDR1 and CDR2 sequences are LNHDA and SQIVND (reference sequence). The CDR3 DNA reads TGTGCCAGTAGTATGGGGACCGAGAACACTGAAGCTTTCTTT. It yields the protein CASSMGTENTEAFF. The full variable domain, completed using reference TRBV19 and TRBJ1-1, is DGGITQSPKYLFRKEGQNVTLSCEQNLNHDAMYWYRQDPGQGLRLIYYSQIVNDFQKGDIAEGYSVSREKKESFPLTVTSAQKNPTAFYLCASSMGTENTEAFFGQGTRLTVV.

The chain uses TRBV28 and TRBJ2-4; D gene uncertain. There are 11 residues in the CDR3. Trimming cost V 4 bases and J 8 bases, with 6 bases left between them. Germline V gene data show CDR1 as MDHEN and CDR2 as SYDVKM. CDR3: CASSYVDIQYF. For the CDR3, the DNA is TGTGCCAGCAGTTACGTGGACATTCAGTACTTC.

V is TRBV27 and J is TRBJ2-2, with 11 bases identical to TRBD2. In germline, CDR1 is MNHEY, CDR2 SMNVEV (reference sequence). The junction had 6 bases not matched to a gene; V was cut back by 8 bases and J by 4 bases. The CDR3 length is 15 residues. Here the CDR3 DNA reads TGTGCCAGCGCAGTAGCGGGGGGGCGCACCGGGGAGCTGTTTTTT. The encoded protein is CASAVAGGRTGELFF.

V usage is TRBV30 and J usage is TRBJ1-2; D might be TRBD1 (6 bases). CDR3 length equals 17 residues. Germline values: CDR1 GTSNPN, CDR2 SVGIG (reference sequence). Trimming shortened V by 1 base and J by 1 base, and 19 bases separated the two germline ends. CDR3 sequence (DNA): TGTGCCTGGAGTGGACGAGGGGGGGGTTTCAGTAACTATGGCTACACCTTC. This sequence encodes CAWSGRGGGFSNYGYTF.

The chain links TRBV6-5 to TRBJ2-2, with TRBD1 as a possible D gene (5 bases). This CDR3 has 15 amino acids. Trimming pared 2 bases from V and 2 bases from J, leaving 9 bases between. Germline V gives CDR1 MNHEY, CDR2 SVGAGI. As DNA, the CDR3 is TGTGCCAGCAGTTACGGGCAGGGTAACACCGGGGAGCTGTTTTTT. Translation gives CASSYGQGNTGELFF.

The V and J genes are TRBV19 and TRBJ2-2, with D hard to call. Germline CDR1 reads LNHDA; CDR2 reads SQIVND (reference sequence). This CDR3 has 13 amino acids. Trimming stripped 3 bases from V and 3 bases from J, with 5 bases between. This chain's CDR3 is CASSILDTGELFF. The CDR3 bases are TGTGCCAGTAGTATTTTAGACACCGGGGAGCTGTTTTTT. Full variable domain (rest looked up from reference TRBV19 and TRBJ2-2): DGGITQSPKYLFRKEGQNVTLSCEQNLNHDAMYWYRQDPGQGLRLIYYSQIVNDFQKGDIAEGYSVSREKKESFPLTVTSAQKNPTAFYLCASSILDTGELFFGEGSRLTVL.